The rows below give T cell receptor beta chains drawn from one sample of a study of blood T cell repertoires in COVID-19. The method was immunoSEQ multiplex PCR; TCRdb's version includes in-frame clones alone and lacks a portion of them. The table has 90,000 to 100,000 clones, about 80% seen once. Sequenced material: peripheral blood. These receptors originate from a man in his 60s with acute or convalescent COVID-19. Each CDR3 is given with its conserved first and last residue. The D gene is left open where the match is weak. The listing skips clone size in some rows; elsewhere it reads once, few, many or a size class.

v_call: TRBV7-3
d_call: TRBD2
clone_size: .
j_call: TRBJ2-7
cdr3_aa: CASSPPAGGDYEQYF
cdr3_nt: TGTGCCAGCAGCCCGCCGGCGGGGGGGGACTACGAGCAGTACTTC

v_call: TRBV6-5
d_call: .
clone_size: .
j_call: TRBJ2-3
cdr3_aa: CASSYGPSTDTQYF
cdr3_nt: TGTGCCAGCAGTTATGGGCCCAGCACAGATACGCAGTATTTT

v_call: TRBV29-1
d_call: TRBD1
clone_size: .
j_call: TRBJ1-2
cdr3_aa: CSVEYSSAHRGDYGYTF
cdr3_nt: TGCAGCGTTGAGTACTCCTCGGCCCACAGGGGTGACTATGGCTACACCTTC

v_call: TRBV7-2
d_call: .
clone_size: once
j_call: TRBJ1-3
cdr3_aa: CASSLYQGNTIYF
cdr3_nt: TGTGCCAGCAGCTTATATCAGGGAAACACCATATATTTT

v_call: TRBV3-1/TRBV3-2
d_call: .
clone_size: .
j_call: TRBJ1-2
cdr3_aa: CASSQGRANYGYTF
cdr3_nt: TGTGCCAGCAGCCAAGGCAGGGCTAACTATGGCTACACCTTC

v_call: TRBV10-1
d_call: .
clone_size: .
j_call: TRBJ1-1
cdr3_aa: CASSESLGENTEAFF
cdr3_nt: TGCGCCAGCAGTGAGTCTCTTGGAGAGAACACTGAAGCTTTCTTT

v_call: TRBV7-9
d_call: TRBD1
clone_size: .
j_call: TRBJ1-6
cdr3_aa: CASSGDRGLESPLHF
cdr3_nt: TGTGCCAGCAGCGGGGACAGGGGATTGGAATCACCCCTCCACTTT

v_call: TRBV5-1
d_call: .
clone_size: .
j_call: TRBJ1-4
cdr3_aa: CASSGSGTTNEKLFF
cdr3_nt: TGCGCCAGCAGCGGATCAGGGACTACTAATGAAAAACTGTTTTTT

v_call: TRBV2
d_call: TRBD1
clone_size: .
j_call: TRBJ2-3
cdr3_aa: CASSAGDSSTDTQYF
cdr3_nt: TGTGCCAGCAGTGCAGGGGACAGTAGCACAGATACGCAGTATTTT

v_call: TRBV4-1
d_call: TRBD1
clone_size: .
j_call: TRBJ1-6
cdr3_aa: CASSLRTGSTYSPLHF
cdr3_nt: TGCGCCAGCAGCCTCCGGACAGGGAGTACGTATTCACCCCTCCACTTT

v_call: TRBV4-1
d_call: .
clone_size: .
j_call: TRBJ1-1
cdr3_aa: CASSQGRTEAFF
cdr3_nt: TGCGCCAGCAGCCAGGGGAGAACTGAAGCTTTCTTT

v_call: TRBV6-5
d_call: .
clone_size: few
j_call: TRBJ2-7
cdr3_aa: CASSPRVEGSEQYF
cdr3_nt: TGTGCCAGCAGTCCCAGGGTAGAAGGAAGCGAGCAGTACTTC

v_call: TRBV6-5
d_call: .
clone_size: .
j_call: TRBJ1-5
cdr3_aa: CASRPRENSNQPQHF
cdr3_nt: TGTGCCAGCAGACCCAGGGAAAATAGCAATCAGCCCCAGCATTTT

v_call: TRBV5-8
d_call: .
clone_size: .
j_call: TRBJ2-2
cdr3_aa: CASSSRLLTGELFF
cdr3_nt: TGTGCCAGCAGCTCCCGACTCCTTACCGGGGAGCTGTTTTTT

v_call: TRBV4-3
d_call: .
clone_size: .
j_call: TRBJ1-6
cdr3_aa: CASSQDYGSSYNSPLHF
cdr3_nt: TGCGCCAGCAGCCAAGATTATGGCAGCTCCTATAATTCACCCCTCCACTTT

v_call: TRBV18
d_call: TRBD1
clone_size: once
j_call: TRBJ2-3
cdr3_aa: CASSQTGQPYSLIQGTDTQYF
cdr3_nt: TGTGCCAGCTCACAAACGGGACAGCCATATTCCTTAATTCAGGGCACAGATACGCAGTATTTT

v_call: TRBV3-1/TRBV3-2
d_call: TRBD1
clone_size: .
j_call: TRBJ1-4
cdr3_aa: CASSDRGGEKLFF
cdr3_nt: TGTGCCAGCAGCGACAGGGGAGGTGAAAAACTGTTTTTT

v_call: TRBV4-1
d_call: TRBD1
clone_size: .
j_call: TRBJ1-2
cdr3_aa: CASSQVQGVDYGYTF
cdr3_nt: TGCGCCAGCAGCCAAGTCCAGGGGGTGGACTATGGCTACACCTTC

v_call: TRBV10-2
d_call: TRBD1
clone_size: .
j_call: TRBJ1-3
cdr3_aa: CASRPGQGIGNTIYF
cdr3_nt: TGCGCCAGCAGACCGGGACAGGGAATTGGAAACACCATATATTTT

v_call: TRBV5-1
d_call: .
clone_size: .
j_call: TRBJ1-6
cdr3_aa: CASSLAAGLEVSPLHF
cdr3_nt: TGCGCCAGCAGCTTGGCTGCGGGCCTGGAGGTTTCACCCCTCCACTTT

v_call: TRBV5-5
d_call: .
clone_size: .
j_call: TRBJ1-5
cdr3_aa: CASSLDEQGGQPQHF
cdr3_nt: TGTGCCAGCAGCTTGGATGAACAGGGTGGTCAGCCCCAGCATTTT

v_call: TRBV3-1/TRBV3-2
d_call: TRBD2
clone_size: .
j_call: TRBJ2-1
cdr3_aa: CASSFPGLGANEQFF
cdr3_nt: TGTGCCAGCAGCTTTCCGGGACTAGGTGCGAATGAGCAGTTCTTC

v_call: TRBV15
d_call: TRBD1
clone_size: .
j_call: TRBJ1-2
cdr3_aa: CATSRDLGTDTNYGYTF
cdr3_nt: TGTGCCACCAGCAGAGATCTTGGGACAGATACTAACTATGGCTACACCTTC

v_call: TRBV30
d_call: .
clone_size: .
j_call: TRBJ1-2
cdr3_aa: CASRFENNYGYTF
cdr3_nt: TGTGCCTCTCGGTTTGAGAACAACTATGGCTACACCTTC

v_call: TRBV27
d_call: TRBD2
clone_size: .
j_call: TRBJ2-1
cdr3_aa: CASSLTSGGTYNEQFF
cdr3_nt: TGTGCCAGCAGTTTGACTAGCGGGGGCACCTACAATGAGCAGTTCTTC

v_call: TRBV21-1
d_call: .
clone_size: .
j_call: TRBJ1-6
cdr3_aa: CASSKAKKGRNSPLHF
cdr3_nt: TGTGCCAGCAGCAAAGCGAAGAAGGGGCGGAATTCACCCCTCCACTTT

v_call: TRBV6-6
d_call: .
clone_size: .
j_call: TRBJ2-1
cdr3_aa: CASSYGGIRRREQFF
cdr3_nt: TGTGCCAGCAGTTACGGGGGGATTAGGCGCAGAGAGCAGTTCTTC

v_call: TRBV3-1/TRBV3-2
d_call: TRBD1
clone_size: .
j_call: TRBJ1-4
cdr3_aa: CASSQGSLTGASNEKLFF
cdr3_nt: TGTGCCAGCAGCCAAGGCTCACTAACAGGGGCAAGTAATGAAAAACTGTTTTTT

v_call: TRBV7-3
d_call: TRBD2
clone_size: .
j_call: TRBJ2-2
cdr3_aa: CASSVGGLASGELFF
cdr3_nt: TGTGCCAGCAGCGTAGGGGGACTAGCTTCCGGGGAGCTGTTTTTT

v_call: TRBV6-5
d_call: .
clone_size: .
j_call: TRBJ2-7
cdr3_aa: CASSLKPGNHEQYF
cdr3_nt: TGTGCCAGCAGTCTCAAACCGGGGAACCACGAGCAGTACTTC

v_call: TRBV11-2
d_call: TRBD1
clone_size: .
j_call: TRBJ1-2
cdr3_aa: CASSSKGRDRGVNDYGYTF
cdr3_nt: TGTGCCAGCAGCTCAAAAGGACGAGACAGGGGGGTTAACGACTATGGCTACACCTTC

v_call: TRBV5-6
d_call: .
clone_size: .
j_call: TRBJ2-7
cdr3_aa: CASSLQYEQYF
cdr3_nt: TGTGCCAGCAGCTTGCAGTACGAGCAGTACTTC

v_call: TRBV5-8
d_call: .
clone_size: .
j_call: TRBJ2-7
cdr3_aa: CASSLFQGGYEQYF
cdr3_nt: TGTGCCAGCAGCTTGTTCCAGGGAGGATACGAGCAGTACTTC

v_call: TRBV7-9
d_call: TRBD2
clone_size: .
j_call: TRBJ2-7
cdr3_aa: CASSLDGGSGNEQYF
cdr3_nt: TGTGCCAGCAGCTTAGACGGCGGGAGTGGCAACGAGCAGTACTTC

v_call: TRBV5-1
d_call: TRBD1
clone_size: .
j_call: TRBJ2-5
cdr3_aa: CASSQGVPQETQYF
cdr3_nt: TGCGCCAGCAGCCAGGGGGTTCCTCAAGAGACCCAGTACTTC

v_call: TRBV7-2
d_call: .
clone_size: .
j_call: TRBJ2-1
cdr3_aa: CASSLRDSFGFYNEQFF
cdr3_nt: TGTGCCAGCAGCTTAAGAGACAGTTTTGGCTTTTACAATGAGCAGTTCTTC

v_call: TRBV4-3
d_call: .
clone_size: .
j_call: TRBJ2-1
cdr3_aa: CASSQVGRNEQFF
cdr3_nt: TGCGCCAGCAGCCAAGTTGGTAGAAATGAGCAGTTCTTC

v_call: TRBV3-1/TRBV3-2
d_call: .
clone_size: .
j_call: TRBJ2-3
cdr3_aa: CASSQRGSDTQYF
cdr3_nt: TGTGCCAGCAGCCAAAGGGGATCAGATACGCAGTATTTT

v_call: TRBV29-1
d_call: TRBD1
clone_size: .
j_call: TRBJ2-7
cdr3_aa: CSVFSPGTGAYEQYF
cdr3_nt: TGCAGCGTGTTCTCCCCCGGGACAGGGGCCTACGAGCAGTACTTC

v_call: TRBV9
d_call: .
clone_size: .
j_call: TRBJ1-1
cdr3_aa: CASSALDTEAFF
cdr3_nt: TGTGCCAGCAGCGCCCTTGACACTGAAGCTTTCTTT

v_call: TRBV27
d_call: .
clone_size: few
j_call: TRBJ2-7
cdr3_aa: CASSLLGRAYEQYF
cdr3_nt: TGTGCCAGCAGTTTATTGGGCAGAGCCTACGAGCAGTACTTC